The source of this T cell receptor beta chain is a study of cytomegalovirus exposure and HLA in healthy donors. Study results and limitations: The study had only CMV serostatus as immune exposure information.

This clone appeared a few times. Its antigen remains unidentified. The PCR made use of 60 Vbeta and 13 Jbeta primers. Repertoires were generated with immunoSEQ multiplex PCR, while TCRdb's copy carries only in-frame clones and drops some. The data hold 150,000 to 200,000 clones, with approximately 81% observed a single time. Germline V gene data show CDR1 as ENHRY and CDR2 as SYGVKD. The V and J ends lost 10 bases and 2 bases, in that order; junction bases with no gene match: 15. The CDR3 length is 16 residues. The sequence was collected from a man aged 25-45 years in good health and CMV-seronegative. The chain combines TRBV10-3 with TRBJ2-5, with 8 bases identical to TRBD2. Sequencing used PBMCs. This chain's CDR3 is CATRGKSGGAQETQYF. Here the CDR3 DNA reads TGTGCCACGCGAGGAAAAAGCGGGGGAGCTCAAGAGACCCAGTACTTC.